The next 16 T cell receptor beta chains were all read from a single sample in a study of blood T cells in healthy people across ages. Next came a second PCR, run for about 7 to 12 cycles, which used a sample-barcoded 5' primer along with a J-beta primer mix. TCRdb reprocessed the 5' RACE reads via MiXCR and lists one record per CDR3 protein. The sample shows 550,000 to 800,000 distinct CDR3 sequences, around 20% of them seen only once. The source material was blood. These TCRs come from a man between 65 and 80 years old in good health.

V usage is TRBV2 and J usage is TRBJ1-5, with TRBD1 as a possible D gene (6 bases). CDR1 is SNHLY and CDR2 is FYNNEI in the germline V gene. The CDR3 consists of 15 residues. Deletions cut 4 bases from V and 2 bases from J, with 12 bases between. The CDR3 DNA reads TGTGCCAGCAGTGGGCCAGGGGCAGGCAATCAGCCCCAGCATTTT. Its protein product is CASSGPGAGNQPQHF.

This clonotype came up a few times. This chain uses TRBV10-3 with TRBJ1-1; 7 nucleotides line up with TRBD1. V lost 6 bases, J lost 4 bases, and 8 bases stayed unmatched. This CDR3 has 14 amino acids. In germline, CDR1 is ENHRY, CDR2 SYGVKD. The CDR3 loop is CAISYGTVSTEAFF. The DNA of the CDR3 is TGTGCCATCAGCTACGGGACAGTTAGCACTGAAGCTTTCTTT.

The V and J genes are TRBV3-1 and TRBJ2-5; the match to TRBD1 covers 9 bases. The last part of the DNA fits TRBJ2-1 better; the J call may be wrong. Germline CDR1 and CDR2: LGHDT and YNNKEL (reference sequence). CDR3 length: 16 amino acids. CDR3 in DNA: TGTGCCAGCAGCCAAGCTTTGGGACAGGGAAGAAATGAGCAGTTCTTC. This codes for CASSQALGQGRNEQFF.

As concerns this clonotype: The junction departs from germline at one end; a sequencing error may be responsible. This rearrangement joins TRBV12-3 or TRBV12-4 to TRBJ2-3, with 9 bases aligning to TRBD2. The CDR3 is 19 amino acids. The CDR3 DNA sequence: TGTGCCAGTAGTTTTCGGGGTCTAGCGGGGAAAACTAGCGCAGATACGCAGTATTTT. This gives the protein CASSFRGLAGKTSADTQYF.

The chain combines TRBV12-3 or TRBV12-4 with TRBJ2-3; D is uncertain. V dropped 5 bases and J dropped 1 base, with 13 bases sitting between them. There are 15 residues in the CDR3. CDR3 DNA sequence: TGTGCCAGCAGTCGTACCAAGGCCCGCACAGATACGCAGTATTTT. It encodes CASSRTKARTDTQYF.

Only one count was recorded for this clonotype. This sequence joins TRBV15 and TRBJ2-3; D possibly matches TRBD1 or TRBD2 (5 bases each). Germline CDR1 and CDR2: LNHNV and YYDKDF (reference sequence). CDR3 length: 16 residues. V was shortened by 4 bases and J by 2 bases, with 16 bases between the two germline ends. In DNA, the CDR3 is TGTGCCACCAGCACTGGGACCAGGCCGAACACAGATACGCAGTATTTT. It codes for CATSTGTRPNTDTQYF.

This clonotype was found a few times. The junction differs from germline at one of its ends, possibly a read error. The chain has TRBV5-1 and TRBJ1-4; 9 nucleotides match TRBD1. CDR1 and CDR2 (germline): SGHRS, YFSETQ. The CDR3 spans 16 residues. The CDR3 nucleotides read TGCGCCAGCAGCTCAACAGGGGGCACAACTAATGAAAAACTGTTCTTT. It codes for CASSSTGGTTNEKLFF.

This chain joins TRBV6-2 or TRBV6-3 and TRBJ2-7; 9 nucleotides agree with TRBD2. CDR1 MNHEY and CDR2 SVGEGT come from the germline V gene. The J segment lost 7 bases and the V segment lost 2 bases, leaving 12 bases of the junction unmatched. The CDR3 consists of 16 residues. CDR3 residues: CASSYPLSGSYWEQYF. CDR3 nucleotide sequence: TGTGCCAGCAGTTACCCCCTTAGCGGGAGTTACTGGGAGCAGTACTTC.

This clonotype was detected a few times. The rearrangement links TRBV5-1 to TRBJ2-1; 15 nucleotides align to TRBD2. The germline V gene has CDR1 SGHRS and CDR2 YFSETQ. Unmatched junction bases numbered 6, after V lost 4 bases and J lost 16 bases. The CDR3 totals 13 residues. CDR3 DNA sequence: TGCGCCAGCAGCGTCGGACTAGCGGGAGGGGGTTTCTTC. Protein: CASSVGLAGGGFF.

This clonotype was recorded a few times. The chain has TRBV20-1 and TRBJ1-4, with D hard to call. The germline V and J ends were trimmed by 0 bases and 0 bases, with 8 bases remaining between them. Germline lookup yields CDR1 DFQATT and CDR2 SNEGSKA (reference sequence). CDR3 size: 15 residues. The CDR3: CSARDRAPTNEKLFF. The CDR3 DNA reads TGCAGTGCTAGAGATAGGGCTCCAACTAATGAAAAACTGTTTTTT.

This clonotype was counted between two and nine times. This chain connects TRBV18 to TRBJ2-5; 8 positions match TRBD1. Germline V CDR1 and CDR2: KGHSH, LQKENI. The CDR3 is 15 residues long. Trimming at V came to 3 bases and at J to 3 bases, leaving 6 bases not matched to a gene. The CDR3 DNA is TGTGCCAGCTCACCTAGGACAGGGTTAGAAGAGACCCAGTACTTC. Translated: CASSPRTGLEETQYF.

The genes are TRBV18 and TRBJ2-5, with 9 bases fitting TRBD2. Germline lookup yields CDR1 KGHSH and CDR2 LQKENI. J gave up 2 bases and V 0 bases, and 4 bases lay outside the gene matches. This CDR3 is built from 16 residues. This chain's CDR3 is CASSPPLAGYQETQYF. CDR3 sequence (DNA): TGTGCCAGCTCACCACCGCTAGCGGGGTATCAAGAGACCCAGTACTTC.

This chain uses TRBV7-9 with TRBJ1-3; D not certain. The length of the CDR3 is 15 residues. The V and J ends lost 8 bases and 0 bases respectively, with 14 bases between them. In germline, CDR1 is SEHNR, CDR2 FQNEAQ (reference sequence). In DNA form, the CDR3 reads TGTGCCAGCGGCCAATGGGCAGACTCTGGAAACACCATATATTTT. Amino acid sequence: CASGQWADSGNTIYF.

The rearrangement links TRBV7-3 to TRBJ2-2; D might be TRBD2 (6 bases). Trimming took 5 bases from V and 6 from J, leaving 16 bases between them. The germline V gene has CDR1 SGHTA and CDR2 FQGTGA. The CDR3 is made up of 15 amino acids. In DNA form, the CDR3 reads TGTGCCAGCAGCCCCTCTCGGGAGCGGGCCGGGGAGCTGTTTTTT. Amino acid sequence: CASSPSRERAGELFF. Combining the CDR3 with reference TRBV7-3 and TRBJ2-2 gives the whole variable domain GAGVSQTPSNKVTEKGKYVELRCDPISGHTALYWYRQSLGQGPEFLIYFQGTGAADDSGLPNDRFFAVRPEGSVSTLKIQRTERGDSAVYLCASSPSRERAGELFFGEGSRLTVL.

This clonotype was seen a few times. This sequence joins TRBV29-1 and TRBJ2-1; 8 bases agree with TRBD1. The ends lost 5 bases at V and 3 bases at J; junction bases unmatched: 3. The V gene's germline CDR1 is SQVTM and CDR2 ANQGSEA. The CDR3 has 13 amino acids. CDR3 sequence: CSVRTGSYNEQFF. CDR3 nucleotide sequence: TGCAGCGTTCGGACAGGGAGCTACAATGAGCAGTTCTTC.

This clonotype has more than one count but fewer than ten. The chain couples TRBV5-1 to TRBJ2-2; possible D gene TRBD1, 5 bases. The V end was cut by 0 bases, the J end by 4 bases, with 19 bases between. The CDR3 loop spans 18 amino acids. Per germline, CDR1 SGHRS and CDR2 YFSETQ. This CDR3 is CASSLAAATQGGTGELFF. CDR3 DNA: TGCGCCAGCAGCTTGGCCGCAGCTACGCAGGGCGGCACCGGGGAGCTGTTTTTT.